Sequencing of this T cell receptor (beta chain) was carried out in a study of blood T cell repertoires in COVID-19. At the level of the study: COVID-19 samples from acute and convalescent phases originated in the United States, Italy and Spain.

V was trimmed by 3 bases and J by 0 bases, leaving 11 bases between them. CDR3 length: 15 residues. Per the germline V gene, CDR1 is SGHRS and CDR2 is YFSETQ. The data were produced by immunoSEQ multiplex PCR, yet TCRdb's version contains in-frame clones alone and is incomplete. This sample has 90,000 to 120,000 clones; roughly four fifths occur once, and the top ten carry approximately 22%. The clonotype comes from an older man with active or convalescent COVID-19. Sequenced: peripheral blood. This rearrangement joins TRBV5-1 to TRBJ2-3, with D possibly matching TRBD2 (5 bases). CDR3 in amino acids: CASSSSGSSTDTQYF. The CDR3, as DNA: TGCGCCAGCAGCTCTTCGGGGTCTAGCACAGATACGCAGTATTTT.